The clone carrying this T cell receptor beta chain has just a few counts. As for time point: pre-treatment sample, taken before nivolumab and TIL therapy. Pleural nodules or supraclavicular lymph nodes made up most of the excised metastases sampled. This entry is derived from a study of TIL therapy for anti-PD-1-resistant metastatic lung cancer. Sequencing used immunoSEQ v3. TCRdb's table, derived via immunoSEQ multiplex PCR, lists solely in-frame clones and lacks some. The sample includes more than 5,000 clones, about 61% of them seen just once. Losses at the gene ends were 5 bases for V and 4 bases for J; bases not matched to a gene: 8. The CDR3 consists of 15 residues. From germline, CDR1 is SQVTM and CDR2 ANQGSEA.

V and J are TRBV29-1 and TRBJ2-7; 13 positions agree with TRBD2. The TCR originated in a person aged 30 to 80 with non-small cell lung cancer. The sample was tumor tissue, taken at baseline. The CDR3 nucleotides read TGCAGCGTTTCAGACCCGGGACTAGCGGGATACGAGCAGTACTTC. It specifies CSVSDPGLAGYEQYF.